The text below deals with one T cell receptor beta chain. Antigen specificity is unknown. The data were obtained in a study of shared clonotypes between healthy human individuals. About the research overall: CD4 naive and CD4 memory each took three plates per donor, while CD8 naive took two and CD8 memory one.

As defined, naive CD8 cells were CD45RO-negative and positively selected for CCR7, with terminally differentiated effector memory CD45RA+ cells excluded. Study results and limitations: When compared with the clonotypes that were shared by all four sorted-subset donors, the non-shared clonotypes turned out to have lower generation probabilities.

The CDR3 loop spans 13 amino acids. Trimming cost V 4 bases and J 1 base, with 7 bases left between them. Germline V gene lookup returns CDR1 WNHNN and CDR2 SYGVQD (reference sequence). Data came from immunoSEQ multiplex PCR; TCRdb stores just in-frame clones and leaves some out. The repertoire holds around 2.1 million clones, with 93% as singletons. This chain uses TRBV10-1 with TRBJ1-2; no clear D gene. The sequencing input was naive CD8+ T cells from PBMCs. The TCR originated in a man between 18 and 29 years old in good health. Some clones in this sample may be carry-over from other donors' samples. Written as DNA, the CDR3 is TGCGCCAGCAGTGGAAACCGTAACTATGGCTACACCTTC. Translating gives CASSGNRNYGYTF.